These T cell receptor beta chains were read from a single sample in a study of OX40 agonist ivuxolimab in advanced cancers. The repertoire was sequenced with immunoSEQ multiplex PCR; TCRdb's copy has only in-frame clones and lacks some. The sample includes fewer than 45,000 clones, just under 75% of them seen just once. Material: CD4+ or CD8+ T cells sorted from blood, obtained in a trial of the OX40 agonist ivuxolimab. The receptors were gathered from an adult with an advanced solid tumor such as melanoma, head and neck, liver or kidney cancer. Both conserved end residues are part of each CDR3. The order of the fields is V gene, J gene, D gene, clone size, CDR3 DNA, CDR3 protein. A D gene is named only where the DNA matches it firmly. A clone size is listed for some rows: how often the clone was seen (once, few, many), or a class if it is expanded.

V: TRBV6-6
J: TRBJ1-1
D: .
size: .
DNA: TGTGCCAGCAGTTACGGAGGGGGTGAGAACACTGAAGCTTTCTTT
CDR3: CASSYGGGENTEAFF

V: TRBV25-1
J: TRBJ1-4
D: .
size: .
DNA: TGTGCCAGCAGTGACCTCGACAGGTACGATGAAAAACTGTTTTTT
CDR3: CASSDLDRYDEKLFF

V: TRBV10-2
J: TRBJ2-3
D: .
size: few
DNA: TGCGCCAGCAGAGGGACCGTGGCAGATACGCAGTATTTT
CDR3: CASRGTVADTQYF

V: TRBV30
J: TRBJ1-6
D: .
size: once
DNA: TGTGCCTGGAGTTACAGGTCGGATAGGACCCTCCACTTT
CDR3: CAWSYRSDRTLHF

V: TRBV27
J: TRBJ1-4
D: .
size: .
DNA: TGTGCCAGCAGTTTAACAGCAACTAATGAAAAACTGTTTTTT
CDR3: CASSLTATNEKLFF

V: TRBV7-9
J: TRBJ1-1
D: TRBD1
size: .
DNA: TGTGCCAGCAGCTCAGGACAGGGGTACACTGAAGCTTTCTTT
CDR3: CASSSGQGYTEAFF

V: TRBV7-9
J: TRBJ2-7
D: .
size: .
DNA: TGTGCCAGCAGCTTAGCGATATACGAGCAGTACTTC
CDR3: CASSLAIYEQYF

V: TRBV5-1
J: TRBJ2-5
D: TRBD2
size: .
DNA: TGCGCCAGTCTACCCCTGGGACTAGCGGGGCAAGAGACCCAGTACTTC
CDR3: CASLPLGLAGQETQYF

V: TRBV5-1
J: TRBJ2-2
D: TRBD2
size: .
DNA: TGCGCCAGCAGCCTGAAAGGGGCTAGCGGGTTCACCGGGGAGCTGTTTTTT
CDR3: CASSLKGASGFTGELFF

V: TRBV6-1
J: TRBJ1-1
D: TRBD1
size: .
DNA: TGTGCCAGCAGCACTGGCGGGACAGGGGCTAAAGCTTTCTTT
CDR3: CASSTGGTGAKAFF

V: TRBV19
J: TRBJ2-3
D: .
size: .
DNA: TGTGCCAGTCTGGAAGGAAACACAGATACGCAGTATTTT
CDR3: CASLEGNTDTQYF

V: TRBV30
J: TRBJ1-6
D: .
size: once
DNA: TGTGCCTGGAGTGTAAAGGGGGCCTATAATTCACCCCTCCACTTT
CDR3: CAWSVKGAYNSPLHF

V: TRBV4-1
J: TRBJ2-3
D: .
size: .
DNA: TGCGCCAGCAGCCCCATGGGCACAGATACGCAGTATTTT
CDR3: CASSPMGTDTQYF

V: TRBV11-2
J: TRBJ2-7
D: .
size: medium-sized
DNA: TGTGCCAGCAGCGCCGGGGGATTTAGGTACGAGCAGTACTTC
CDR3: CASSAGGFRYEQYF

V: TRBV6-6
J: TRBJ2-4
D: .
size: .
DNA: TGTGCCAGCACCTGGAGGGTGACGGGCGAAAAACACATTCAGTACTTC
CDR3: CASTWRVTGEKHIQYF

V: TRBV5-1
J: TRBJ2-6
D: .
size: .
DNA: TGCGCCAGCAGCTTGGAAGTAGGGTATGGGGCCAACGTCCTGACTTTC
CDR3: CASSLEVGYGANVLTF

V: TRBV9
J: TRBJ2-6
D: .
size: few
DNA: TGTGCCAGCAGCGCACCTGGGGCCAACGTCCTGACTTTC
CDR3: CASSAPGANVLTF

V: TRBV5-8
J: TRBJ1-5
D: TRBD1
size: .
DNA: TGTGCCAGCAGCACCGGGACAGGATTCTTCAATCAGCCCCAGCATTTT
CDR3: CASSTGTGFFNQPQHF

V: TRBV10-2
J: TRBJ1-1
D: .
size: .
DNA: TGCGCCAGCAGTGAGGGGAGTGGAGCTTTCTTT
CDR3: CASSEGSGAFF

V: TRBV5-1
J: TRBJ1-2
D: .
size: .
DNA: TGCGCCAGCAGCACCGGACAGACTAACTATGGCTACACCTTC
CDR3: CASSTGQTNYGYTF

V: TRBV28
J: TRBJ2-7
D: .
size: once
DNA: TGTGCCAGCAGCAGCGGGTATCCATACGAGCAGTACTTC
CDR3: CASSSGYPYEQYF

V: TRBV7-8
J: TRBJ1-2
D: .
size: .
DNA: TGTGCCAGCAGCTTTTCGGGACGCGGGCAAAGAAAAGGCTACACCTTC
CDR3: CASSFSGRGQRKGYTF

V: TRBV5-1
J: TRBJ1-4
D: .
size: .
DNA: TGCGCCAGCAGCTTGGGGGGACGGAACAATGAAAAACTGTTTTTT
CDR3: CASSLGGRNNEKLFF

V: TRBV5-1
J: TRBJ1-4
D: .
size: .
DNA: TGCGCCAGCAGCTTGGTCCCGGGAACTAATGAAAAACTGTTTTTT
CDR3: CASSLVPGTNEKLFF

V: TRBV10-3
J: TRBJ1-2
D: TRBD1
size: .
DNA: TGTGCCACGGAACCGGGACAGGGACATGGCTACACCTTC
CDR3: CATEPGQGHGYTF

V: TRBV11-2
J: TRBJ2-1
D: TRBD2
size: .
DNA: TGTGCCAGCAGCTTAGGGACTAGCAAAGAGCAGTTCTTC
CDR3: CASSLGTSKEQFF

V: TRBV4-1
J: TRBJ2-1
D: TRBD2
size: .
DNA: TGCGCCAGCAGCCAGACTAGCGGGGAGTATGAGCAGTTCTTC
CDR3: CASSQTSGEYEQFF

V: TRBV5-1
J: TRBJ2-2
D: .
size: .
DNA: TGCGCCAGCAGCTCCGGGCGGACGGTCGGGGAGCTGTTTTTT
CDR3: CASSSGRTVGELFF

V: TRBV4-2
J: TRBJ1-1
D: .
size: .
DNA: TGTGCCAGCAAGCGTAACACTGAAGCTTTCTTT
CDR3: CASKRNTEAFF

V: TRBV4-1
J: TRBJ1-2
D: .
size: few
DNA: TGCGCCAGCAGCCAAGACTGGTTGGGGTATGGCTACACCTTC
CDR3: CASSQDWLGYGYTF

V: TRBV5-4
J: TRBJ2-2
D: TRBD1
size: few
DNA: TGTGCCAGCAGCCCCGGGACAGGCCTCGGGGAGCTGTTTTTT
CDR3: CASSPGTGLGELFF

V: TRBV21-1
J: TRBJ2-1
D: .
size: .
DNA: TGTGCCAGCAGCAAAGAAACCGGGGGGGCCGAGGGTTACAATGAGCAGTTCTTC
CDR3: CASSKETGGAEGYNEQFF

V: TRBV2
J: TRBJ2-5
D: .
size: .
DNA: TGTGCCAGCGGCGCTGCAGAGACCCAGTACTTC
CDR3: CASGAAETQYF